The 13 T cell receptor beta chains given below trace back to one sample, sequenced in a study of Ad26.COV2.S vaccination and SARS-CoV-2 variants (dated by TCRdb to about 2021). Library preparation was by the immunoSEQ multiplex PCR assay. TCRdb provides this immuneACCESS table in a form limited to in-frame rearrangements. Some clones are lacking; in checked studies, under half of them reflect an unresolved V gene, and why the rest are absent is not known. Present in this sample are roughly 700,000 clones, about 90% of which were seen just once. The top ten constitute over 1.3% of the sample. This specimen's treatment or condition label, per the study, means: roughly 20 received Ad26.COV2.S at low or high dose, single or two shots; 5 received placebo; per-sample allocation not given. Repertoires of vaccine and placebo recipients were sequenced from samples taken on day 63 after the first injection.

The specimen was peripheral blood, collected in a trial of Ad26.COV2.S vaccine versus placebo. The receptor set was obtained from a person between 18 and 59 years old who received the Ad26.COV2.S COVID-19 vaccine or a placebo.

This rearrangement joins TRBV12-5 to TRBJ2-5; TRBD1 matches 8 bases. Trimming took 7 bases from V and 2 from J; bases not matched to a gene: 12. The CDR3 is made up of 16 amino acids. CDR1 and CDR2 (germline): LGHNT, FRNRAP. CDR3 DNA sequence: TGTGCTAGTGCCGTCGACAGGGGTCGCCGTCAAGAGACCCAGTACTTC. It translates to CASAVDRGRRQETQYF. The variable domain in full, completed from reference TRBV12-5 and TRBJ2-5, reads DARVTQTPRHKVTEMGQEVTMRCQPILGHNTVFWYRQTMMQGLELLAYFRNRAPLDDSGMPKDRFSAEMPDATLATLKIQPSEPRDSAVYFCASAVDRGRRQETQYFGPGTRLLVL.

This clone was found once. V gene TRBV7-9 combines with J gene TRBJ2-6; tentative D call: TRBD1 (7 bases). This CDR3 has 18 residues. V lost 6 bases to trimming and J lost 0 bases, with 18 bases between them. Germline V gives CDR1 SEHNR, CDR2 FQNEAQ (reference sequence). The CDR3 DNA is TGTGCCAGCAGTCCCCGGACAGGAGGGAGCTCTGGGGCCAACGTCCTGACTTTC. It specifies CASSPRTGGSSGANVLTF.

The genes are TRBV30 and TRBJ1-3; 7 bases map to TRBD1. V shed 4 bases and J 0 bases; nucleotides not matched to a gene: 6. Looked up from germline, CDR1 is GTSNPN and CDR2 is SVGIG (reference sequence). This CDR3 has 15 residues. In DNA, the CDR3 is TGTGCCTGGACTCCGGACAGGTTCTCTGGAAACACCATATATTTT. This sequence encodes CAWTPDRFSGNTIYF.

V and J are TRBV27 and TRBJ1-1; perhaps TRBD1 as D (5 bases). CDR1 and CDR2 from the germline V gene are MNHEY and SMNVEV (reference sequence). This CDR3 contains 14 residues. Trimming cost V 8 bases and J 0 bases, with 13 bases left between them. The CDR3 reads CASGAGSMNTEAFF. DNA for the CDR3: TGTGCCAGCGGGGCAGGGTCCATGAACACTGAAGCTTTCTTT.

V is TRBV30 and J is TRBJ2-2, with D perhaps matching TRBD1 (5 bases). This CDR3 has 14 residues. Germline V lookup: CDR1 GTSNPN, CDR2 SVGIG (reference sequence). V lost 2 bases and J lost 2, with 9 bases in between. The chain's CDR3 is CAWSWQGNTGELFF. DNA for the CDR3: TGTGCCTGGAGTTGGCAGGGTAACACCGGGGAGCTGTTTTTT.

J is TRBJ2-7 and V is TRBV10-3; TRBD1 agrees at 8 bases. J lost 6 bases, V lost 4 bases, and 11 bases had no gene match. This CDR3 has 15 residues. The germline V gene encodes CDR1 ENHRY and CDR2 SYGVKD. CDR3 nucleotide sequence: TGTGCCATCAGTGCCGACAGGGGAAGGGTTTTCGAGCAGTACTTC. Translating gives CAISADRGRVFEQYF.

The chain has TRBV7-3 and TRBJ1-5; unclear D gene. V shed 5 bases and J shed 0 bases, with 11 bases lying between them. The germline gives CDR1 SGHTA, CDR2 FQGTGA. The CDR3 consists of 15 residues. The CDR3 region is CASSPAGGSNQPQHF. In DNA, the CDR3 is TGTGCCAGCAGCCCGGCCGGCGGTAGCAATCAGCCCCAGCATTTT.

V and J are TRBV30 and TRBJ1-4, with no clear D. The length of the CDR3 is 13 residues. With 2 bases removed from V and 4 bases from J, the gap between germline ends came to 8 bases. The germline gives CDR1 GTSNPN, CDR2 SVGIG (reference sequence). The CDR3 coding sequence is TGTGCCTGGAGTAAAGGGTTTAATGAAAAACTGTTTTTT. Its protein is CAWSKGFNEKLFF.

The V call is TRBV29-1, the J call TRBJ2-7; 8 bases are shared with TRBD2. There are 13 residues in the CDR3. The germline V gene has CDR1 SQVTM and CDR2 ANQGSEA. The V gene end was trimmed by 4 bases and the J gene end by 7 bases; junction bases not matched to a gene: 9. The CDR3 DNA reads TGCAGCGTTGTCAGCGGGGGCTACGTGGAGCAGTACTTC. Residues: CSVVSGGYVEQYF.

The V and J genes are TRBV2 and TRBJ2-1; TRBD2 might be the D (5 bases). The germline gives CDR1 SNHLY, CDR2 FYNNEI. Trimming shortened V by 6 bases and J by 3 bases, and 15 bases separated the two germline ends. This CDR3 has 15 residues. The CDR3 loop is CASRKETNFYNEQFF. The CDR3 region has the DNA TGTGCCAGCAGAAAGGAGACTAACTTCTACAATGAGCAGTTCTTC.

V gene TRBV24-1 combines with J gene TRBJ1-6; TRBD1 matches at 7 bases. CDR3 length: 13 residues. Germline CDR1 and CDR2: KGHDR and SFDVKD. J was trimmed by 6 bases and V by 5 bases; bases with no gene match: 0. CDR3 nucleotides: TGTGCCACCAGTGGGACAGGTAATTCACCCCTCCACTTT. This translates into CATSGTGNSPLHF.

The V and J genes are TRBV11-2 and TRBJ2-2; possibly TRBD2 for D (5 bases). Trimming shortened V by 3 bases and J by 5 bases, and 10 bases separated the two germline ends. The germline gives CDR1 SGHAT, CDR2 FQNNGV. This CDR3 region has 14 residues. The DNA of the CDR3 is TGTGCCAGCAGCTTTTTTTCGGGGACCGGGGAGCTGTTTTTT. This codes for CASSFFSGTGELFF.

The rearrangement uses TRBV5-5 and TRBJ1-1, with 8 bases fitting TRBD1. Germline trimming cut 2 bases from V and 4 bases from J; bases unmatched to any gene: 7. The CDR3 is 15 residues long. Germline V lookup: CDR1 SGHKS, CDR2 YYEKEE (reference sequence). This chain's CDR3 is CASSFLTGGSTEAFF. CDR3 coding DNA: TGTGCCAGCAGCTTCCTCACAGGGGGTAGCACTGAAGCTTTCTTT.